Presented here are 27 T cell receptor beta chains from one specimen sequenced in a study of blood T cell repertoires in COVID-19 (dated by TCRdb to the early 2020s). Receptors were amplified or captured by the immunoSEQ multiplex PCR assay. The table comes from immuneACCESS by way of TCRdb, which keeps in-frame sequences with V and J called. Part of the clones is missing from these tables; in studies checked, under half for an unresolved V gene and the rest for unknown reasons. The sample yields over 60,000 clones; approximately 84% were counted once. The ten largest clones take up roughly a tenth of the sample. Sequenced: peripheral blood. Receptors were obtained from an older man with active or convalescent COVID-19.

The chain is built from TRBV10-3 and TRBJ1-3; a possible D gene is TRBD1 (6 bases). The CDR3 is 14 residues long. Germline CDR1 is ENHRY and CDR2 is SYGVKD. V lost 5 bases and J 4 bases, leaving 12 bases between the germline ends. The CDR3 spells CAISTGTIGNTIYF. The CDR3 DNA reads TGTGCCATCAGTACAGGGACTATAGGAAACACCATATATTTT.

J is TRBJ2-7 and V is TRBV28, with TRBD1 identical over 8 bases. The CDR3 extends over 15 amino acids. The germline gives CDR1 MDHEN, CDR2 SYDVKM. The ends lost 3 bases at V and 3 bases at J; junction bases unmatched: 7. CDR3: CASSLQGAPLYEQYF. Written as DNA, the CDR3 is TGTGCCAGCAGTTTGCAGGGGGCTCCCCTCTACGAGCAGTACTTC.

The rearrangement joins TRBV27 to TRBJ2-7; D perhaps matches TRBD1 (7 bases). Germline V gives CDR1 MNHEY, CDR2 SMNVEV (reference sequence). This CDR3 has 14 amino acids. V was pared by 5 bases and J by 3 bases, with 14 bases between. The CDR3 protein is CASSNRGGLYEQYF. CDR3 sequence (DNA): TGTGCCAGCAGTAACAGGGGAGGCCTCTACGAGCAGTACTTC.

A note on this clone: Other DNA sequences within the sample encode an identical CDR3. The J gene is TRBJ2-1, the V gene TRBV5-1; 7 nucleotides agree with TRBD1. Germline V gene data show CDR1 as SGHRS and CDR2 as YFSETQ. The CDR3 covers 13 residues. Trimming cost V 0 bases and J 6 bases; bases outside gene matches: 0. The CDR3 here is CASSLDRGNEQFF. CDR3 nucleotide sequence: TGCGCCAGCAGCTTGGACAGGGGCAATGAGCAGTTCTTC.

The rearrangement joins TRBV20-1 to TRBJ1-5, with TRBD1 as a possible D gene (6 bases). Germline CDR1 and CDR2: DFQATT and SNEGSKA (reference sequence). The CDR3 extends over 14 amino acids. Deletions cut 3 bases from V and 2 bases from J, with 11 bases between. The CDR3 protein is CSASAQGRNQPQHF. Here the CDR3 DNA reads TGCAGTGCTAGTGCGCAGGGGCGCAATCAGCCCCAGCATTTT.

V and J are TRBV12-3 or TRBV12-4 and TRBJ2-3; D unclear. The CDR3 is 13 amino acids. The ends were cut back, 3 bases at V and 6 bases at J, with 10 bases in the middle. CDR3 coding DNA: TGTGCCAGCAGTTTGGGCCGTGGGGATACGCAGTATTTT. It is translated as CASSLGRGDTQYF.

The gene calls are TRBV11-2 and TRBJ2-1; 9 bases are a match to TRBD2. CDR3 length equals 17 residues. After removal of 5 bases from V and 7 bases from J, the junction contained 15 bases not matched to a gene. Germline-derived CDR1 and CDR2 are SGHAT and FQNNGV. The CDR3 nucleotides are TGTGCCAGCAGCCTAAGCCCGGGACTAGCATTCAATAATGAGCAGTTCTTC. It encodes CASSLSPGLAFNNEQFF.

This rearrangement joins TRBV5-8 to TRBJ2-2; the match to TRBD1 covers 8 bases. Germline V CDR1 and CDR2: SGHTS, YDEGEE. Trimming cost V 2 bases and J 7 bases; bases outside gene matches: 7. CDR3 length: 15 amino acids. CDR3: CASSFDAGTGGELFF. The CDR3 DNA follows: TGTGCCAGCAGCTTCGATGCCGGGACAGGCGGGGAGCTGTTTTTT.

The chain uses TRBV4-3 and TRBJ2-3, with 7 bases fitting TRBD2. Germline CDR1 is LGHNA and CDR2 is YSLEER. The CDR3 runs 18 residues. Germline trimming cut 0 bases from V and 1 base from J; bases unmatched to any gene: 10. The CDR3 DNA follows: TGCGCCAGCAGCCAAGATTATGGGGGGGGAGCTGGCACAGATACGCAGTATTTT. It encodes CASSQDYGGGAGTDTQYF.

The chain employs TRBV6-5 and TRBJ2-7; D is ambiguous. V gave up 5 bases and J gave up 13 bases, with 21 bases separating them. From germline, CDR1 is MNHEY and CDR2 SVGAGI. The CDR3 spans 13 residues. This CDR3 reads CASSQPFSRSDYF. The DNA for the CDR3 is TGTGCCAGCAGTCAGCCGTTCTCAAGAAGCGACTACTTC.

V gene TRBV7-9 combines with J gene TRBJ1-4; TRBD1 matches 7 bases. J lost 8 bases, V lost 3 bases, and 3 bases had no gene match. Germline CDR1 reads SEHNR; CDR2 reads FQNEAQ (reference sequence). The CDR3 has 13 residues. The CDR3 spells CASSFGQEEKLFF. The CDR3, as DNA: TGTGCCAGCAGCTTCGGACAGGAGGAAAAACTGTTTTTT.

This clone appeared a few times. V usage is TRBV19 and J usage is TRBJ2-2; possibly TRBD2 for D (5 bases). Germline CDR1 LNHDA, CDR2 SQIVND (reference sequence). This CDR3 has 16 residues. V was trimmed by 2 bases and J by 2 bases, leaving 12 bases between them. CDR3 in DNA: TGTGCCAGTAGTATAAGGGCGGGTCACAACACCGGGGAGCTGTTTTTT. It encodes CASSIRAGHNTGELFF.

The rearrangement links TRBV25-1 to TRBJ1-4, with D possibly matching TRBD1 (6 bases). V was pared by 0 bases and J by 8 bases, with 13 bases between. Germline loops: CDR1 MGHDK, CDR2 SYGVNS. The CDR3 spans 15 residues. The CDR3 region has the DNA TGTGCCAGCAGTGAATATACAGGGCCTTCAGAAAAACTGTTTTTT. This codes for CASSEYTGPSEKLFF.

The rearrangement uses TRBV5-1 and TRBJ1-1; D gene unclear. The CDR3 loop spans 13 amino acids. V was trimmed by 3 bases and J by 0 bases, leaving 6 bases between them. In germline, CDR1 is SGHRS, CDR2 YFSETQ. CDR3 coding DNA: TGCGCCAGCAGCTCGAGGGTGAACACTGAAGCTTTCTTT. Its protein product is CASSSRVNTEAFF.

The chain recombines TRBV18 with TRBJ1-4; D remains unclear. V was pared by 0 bases and J by 5 bases, with 16 bases between. From germline, CDR1 is KGHSH and CDR2 LQKENI. There are 17 residues in the CDR3. The chain's CDR3 is CASSPPLLQVTNEKLFF. For the CDR3, the DNA is TGTGCCAGCTCACCACCACTTCTCCAGGTGACAAATGAAAAACTGTTTTTT.

CDR3 sequence: CATSRASTGSREKLFF. The DNA of the CDR3 is TGTGCCACCAGCAGAGCCTCAACAGGGAGCCGCGAAAAACTGTTTTTT. The chain uses TRBV15 and TRBJ1-4; the D gene is possibly TRBD1 (6 bases). Trimming left V 1 base short and J 8 bases short, with 17 bases between. Germline V gene data show CDR1 as LNHNV and CDR2 as YYDKDF (reference sequence). The CDR3 is 16 amino acids.

The gene calls are TRBV11-2 and TRBJ2-7, with D maybe TRBD1 (6 bases). V shed 0 bases and J shed 4 bases, with 10 bases lying between them. The CDR3 covers 14 residues. CDR1 SGHAT and CDR2 FQNNGV come from the germline V gene. The CDR3 region has the DNA TGTGCCAGCAGCTTAGACAGGGGAGAGTACGAGCAGTACTTC. This sequence encodes CASSLDRGEYEQYF.

The rearrangement links TRBV1 to TRBJ2-2; the D call TRBD1 from the table was never checked on the DNA. TRBV1 is described as a pseudogene. This CDR3 is built from 17 residues. The CDR3, as DNA: TGCACCAGCAGCCAAGGACCGGGACAGGGGGCTTTGGGGGAGCTGTTTTTT. Encoded protein: CTSSQGPGQGALGELFF.

CDR3 bases: TGTGCCAGAAGCTTTAGGATAGGGACTAGCACAGATACGCAGTATTTT. Amino acids: CARSFRIGTSTDTQYF. The chain combines TRBV5-3 with TRBJ2-3; D is perhaps TRBD2 (6 bases). TRBV5-3 is assigned to the ORF class and has an uncertain function. CDR3 length: 16 amino acids. V gave up 2 bases and J gave up 0 bases, with 13 bases separating them.

The rearrangement uses TRBV5-1 and TRBJ2-1; D gene ambiguous. Looked up from germline, CDR1 is SGHRS and CDR2 is YFSETQ. V lost 2 bases and J 6 bases, leaving 15 bases between the germline ends. The CDR3 is 15 residues long. The CDR3 bases are TGCGCCAGCAGCTTAATGGGCATAGTCGGCAATGAGCAGTTCTTC. Translation: CASSLMGIVGNEQFF.

The chain recombines TRBV5-4 with TRBJ1-3; no firm D call. Germline V lookup: CDR1 SGHNT, CDR2 YYREEE (reference sequence). There are 13 residues in the CDR3. Trimming removed 4 bases at V and 2 bases at J, with 7 bases between. The CDR3 reads CASSGGPGNTIYF. DNA of the CDR3: TGTGCCAGCAGCGGAGGGCCTGGAAACACCATATATTTT.

V gene TRBV7-2 combines with J gene TRBJ2-5; 7 bases are shared with TRBD2. The CDR3 extends over 13 amino acids. With 5 bases clipped from V and 4 bases from J, the junction kept 4 bases outside the gene matches. Germline CDR1 reads SGHTA; CDR2 reads FQGNSA. Here the CDR3 DNA reads TGTGCCAGCAGCCTGGGGGGGGGAGAGACCCAGTACTTC. Its translation is CASSLGGGETQYF.

The V and J genes are TRBV27 and TRBJ2-2, with TRBD2 matching over 7 bases. CDR3 length: 16 amino acids. Germline lookup yields CDR1 MNHEY and CDR2 SMNVEV (reference sequence). J was trimmed by 5 bases and V by 2 bases; bases with no gene match: 8. CDR3 amino acids: CASSLSGVWGTGELFF. Written as DNA, the CDR3 is TGTGCCAGCAGTTTAAGCGGGGTTTGGGGAACCGGGGAGCTGTTTTTT.

The rearrangement uses TRBV7-8 and TRBJ2-4, with D unclear. V lost 2 bases to trimming and J lost 4 bases, with 6 bases between them. The CDR3 spans 13 residues. Germline CDR1 reads SGHVS; CDR2 reads FQNEAQ. The CDR3 region has the DNA TGTGCCAGCAGCTTAACGGAGAAAAACATTCAGTACTTC. Amino acids: CASSLTEKNIQYF.

The chain links TRBV11-2 to TRBJ1-1; D gene unclear. Deletions cut 1 base from V and 2 bases from J, with 11 bases between. From germline, CDR1 is SGHAT and CDR2 FQNNGV. The CDR3 spans 15 residues. For the CDR3, the DNA is TGTGCCAGCAGCTTAGGGCAGGTGATTAACACTGAAGCTTTCTTT. This translates into CASSLGQVINTEAFF.

This clone has only a few counts. V gene TRBV9 combines with J gene TRBJ2-2; 10 bases fit TRBD2. Germline V lookup: CDR1 SGDLS, CDR2 YYNGEE. CDR3 length: 15 residues. V dropped 2 bases and J dropped 5; count of bases not matched to a gene: 3. The CDR3 nucleotides are TGTGCCAGCAGCGTCGCTAGCGGGAGTACCGGGGAGCTGTTTTTT. It is translated as CASSVASGSTGELFF.

This chain links TRBV10-3 with TRBJ1-2, with a tentative D call TRBD1 (6 bases). The V gene's germline CDR1 is ENHRY and CDR2 SYGVKD. V gave up 8 bases and J gave up 6 bases, with 13 bases separating them. This CDR3 has 12 amino acids. The CDR3 sequence is CAISGALNGYTF. The CDR3 nucleotides read TGTGCCATCTCAGGGGCGCTTAATGGCTACACCTTC.